This T cell receptor (beta chain) was obtained from a study of blood T cell repertoires in COVID-19. The repertoire was sequenced with immunoSEQ multiplex PCR; TCRdb's copy has only in-frame clones and lacks some. The repertoire holds about 140,000 clones, with around nine tenths as singletons. In germline, CDR1 is MNHEY, CDR2 SVGAGI. The V gene end was trimmed by 7 bases and the J gene end by 9 bases; junction bases not matched to a gene: 12. This CDR3 region has 15 residues. The sequenced sample was peripheral blood. This clonotype was obtained from a man aged 50-60 years with active or convalescent COVID-19. The rearrangement links TRBV6-5 to TRBJ1-5; 10 nucleotides line up with TRBD1. The CDR3 loop reads CASTTWGTGVPPQHF. For the CDR3, the DNA is TGTGCCAGCACCACCTGGGGGACAGGGGTCCCGCCCCAGCATTTT.